This T cell receptor beta chain derives from a study of human T cells and chemical hapten exposure. TCRdb re-called the RACE reads through MiXCR, storing one row per CDR3 protein. The data contain about 46,000 distinct CDR3 sequences, roughly a tenth of them seen just once; the ten biggest clones take up about 14%. Time point denoted: pre-sensitization, week 0. Treatment noted: therapeutic diphenylcyclopropenone sensitization with weekly scalp DPC. At least ten counts were recorded for this clonotype. This sequence originates from a woman in her 40s with alopecia areata. Some clones in this sample may be carry-over from other donors' samples. The source was whole blood, collected in connection with sensitization to the hapten diphenylcyclopropenone (DPC).

The CDR3 loop reads CASSRTGVGNSPLHF. The DNA of the CDR3 is TGTGCCAGCAGTCGAACTGGGGTGGGGAATTCACCCCTCCACTTT. This rearrangement joins TRBV6-5 to TRBJ1-6; D call uncertain. Between the trimmed V and J ends, which lost 5 bases and 7 bases, there was a span of 15 bases. This CDR3 has 15 residues. From germline, CDR1 is MNHEY and CDR2 SVGAGI.